Shown below are 28 T cell receptor beta chains from a single sample sequenced in a study of shared clonotypes between healthy human individuals. The repertoire was sequenced with immunoSEQ multiplex PCR; TCRdb's copy has only in-frame clones and lacks some. The sample contains under 2,500,000 clones, nearly 97% of which appear only once. Sequencing input: naive CD4+ T cells sorted from blood. Subset: CD45RA+ positively selected. The receptor source for this set is a man aged 18 to 30 in good health.

The chain employs TRBV6-1 and TRBJ1-1; no firm D call. This CDR3 has 14 residues. Germline CDR1 MNHNS, CDR2 SASEGT. V dropped 6 bases and J dropped 5 bases, with 16 bases sitting between them. The CDR3 sequence: CASRTGSQGTEAFF. The CDR3, as DNA: TGTGCCAGCAGAACCGGGAGTCAAGGGACTGAAGCTTTCTTT.

This chain uses TRBV18 with TRBJ2-7, with a tentative D call TRBD2 (6 bases). CDR1 is KGHSH and CDR2 is LQKENI in the germline V gene. There are 17 residues in the CDR3. Trimming stripped 2 bases from V and 1 base from J, with 18 bases between. The CDR3 nucleotides read TGTGCCAGCTCACCAGGTATTTGGCTAGCGACTTCCTACGAGCAGTACTTC. It encodes CASSPGIWLATSYEQYF.

V usage is TRBV28 and J usage is TRBJ1-4; 9 bases align to TRBD1. With 6 bases clipped from V and 11 bases from J, the junction kept 13 bases outside the gene matches. From germline, CDR1 is MDHEN and CDR2 SYDVKM. The CDR3 extends over 15 amino acids. For the CDR3, the DNA is TGTGCCAGCAGCTCTGCCGGGACAGGGAGCTCGAAACTGTTTTTT. It codes for CASSSAGTGSSKLFF.

The chain joins TRBV2 to TRBJ2-5, with TRBD2 identical over 13 bases. CDR3 size: 15 residues. Unmatched junction bases numbered 6, after V lost 6 bases and J lost 5 bases. In germline, CDR1 is SNHLY, CDR2 FYNNEI. The CDR3 coding sequence is TGTGCCAGCAGATTACTAGCGGGGGGGCAGGAGACCCAGTACTTC. Protein sequence: CASRLLAGGQETQYF.

The chain employs TRBV2 and TRBJ2-2, with TRBD2 as a possible D gene (5 bases). The length of the CDR3 is 13 residues. V was shortened by 4 bases and J by 6 bases, with 9 bases between the two germline ends. Germline CDR1 and CDR2: SNHLY and FYNNEI. The CDR3 bases are TGTGCCAGCAGTGCTAGCAGTGCCGGGGAGCTGTTTTTT. Protein product: CASSASSAGELFF.

The chain combines TRBV10-3 with TRBJ2-7, with D possibly called TRBD1 or TRBD2 (5 bases each). V was shortened by 10 bases and J by 6 bases, with 16 bases between the two germline ends. Germline V gene lookup returns CDR1 ENHRY and CDR2 SYGVKD. The CDR3 contains 12 residues. CDR3 loop: CARTGALPEQYF. CDR3 in DNA: TGTGCCAGAACCGGGGCGCTACCCGAGCAGTACTTC.

The rearrangement uses TRBV28 and TRBJ1-1, with D possibly matching TRBD1 (5 bases). The germline gives CDR1 MDHEN, CDR2 SYDVKM. The CDR3 has 12 amino acids. V gave up 6 bases and J gave up 6 bases, with 11 bases separating them. CDR3: CASSSGTAEAFF. The CDR3 DNA reads as TGTGCCAGCAGCTCAGGGACGGCTGAAGCTTTCTTT.

This sequence joins TRBV6-6 and TRBJ1-6, with 8 bases that match TRBD1. Trimming took 7 bases from V and 6 from J; bases not matched to a gene: 8. In germline, CDR1 is MNHNY, CDR2 SVGAGI (reference sequence). The CDR3 runs to 15 residues. CDR3 protein: CASTSRGLGNSPLHF. CDR3 bases: TGTGCCAGCACGAGCAGGGGGCTTGGTAATTCACCCCTCCACTTT.

This clone was seen just once. The rearrangement joins TRBV6-5 to TRBJ2-1; tentatively, D is TRBD1 (5 bases). Germline values: CDR1 MNHEY, CDR2 SVGAGI. V was pared by 6 bases and J by 4 bases, with 10 bases between. The length of the CDR3 is 13 residues. The DNA of the CDR3 is TGTGCCAGCAGGGGGCTGGATTACAATGAGCAGTTCTTC. Protein product: CASRGLDYNEQFF.

This clone occurred once. The chain is built from TRBV2 and TRBJ1-2; D may be TRBD1 (5 bases). CDR3 length equals 12 residues. V lost 6 bases and J 8 bases, leaving 13 bases between the germline ends. Germline assignment: CDR1 SNHLY and CDR2 FYNNEI. The CDR3, as DNA: TGTGCCAGCAGACGGCAGGAGGGGGGCTACACCTTC. Encoded protein: CASRRQEGGYTF.

This chain connects TRBV11-2 to TRBJ1-6, with TRBD1 identical over 10 bases. The CDR3 is 15 amino acids. The J segment lost 8 bases and the V segment lost 3 bases, leaving 4 bases of the junction unmatched. Germline lookup yields CDR1 SGHAT and CDR2 FQNNGV. The CDR3 loop is CASSLAGTGDSPLHF. Here the CDR3 DNA reads TGTGCCAGCAGCTTGGCCGGGACAGGGGATTCACCCCTCCACTTT.

The rearrangement joins TRBV6-5 to TRBJ1-2, with D hard to call. The CDR3 totals 15 residues. Trimming pared 0 bases from V and 5 bases from J, leaving 13 bases between. The germline V gene encodes CDR1 MNHEY and CDR2 SVGAGI. The DNA of the CDR3 is TGTGCCAGCAGTTACTCTGTCCGGTGGGTGTATGGCTACACCTTC. It translates to CASSYSVRWVYGYTF.

This chain uses TRBV19 with TRBJ1-3, with TRBD1 identical over 8 bases. CDR3 length equals 15 residues. The trim removed 4 bases at V and 4 bases at J, leaving 6 bases unmatched. Germline V gives CDR1 LNHDA, CDR2 SQIVND (reference sequence). The chain's CDR3 is CASSNDRGSGNTIYF. The CDR3, as DNA: TGTGCCAGTAGTAACGACAGGGGTTCGGGAAACACCATATATTTT.

In its sample, this clone was seen once. The V call is TRBV11-3, the J call TRBJ2-5, with 11 positions matching TRBD1. V gave up 0 bases and J gave up 3 bases; unmatched junction bases: 3. The germline CDR1 and CDR2 sequences are SGHNT and YENEEA. The CDR3 loop spans 16 amino acids. The CDR3 spells CASSLDGTGGKETQYF. CDR3 bases: TGTGCCAGCAGCTTAGACGGGACAGGGGGGAAAGAGACCCAGTACTTC.

The chain uses TRBV4-3 and TRBJ2-1; possibly TRBD2 for D (5 bases). The CDR3 is 16 residues long. In germline, CDR1 is LGHNA, CDR2 YSLEER. Trimming left V 0 bases short and J 7 bases short, with 16 bases between. Here the CDR3 DNA reads TGCGCCAGCAGCCAAGATATTTCGGGGAGCTGGAATGAGCAGTTCTTC. Translation: CASSQDISGSWNEQFF.

This chain joins TRBV7-2 and TRBJ1-4, with no clear D. The CDR3 runs 16 residues. Deletions cut 2 bases from V and 1 base from J, with 11 bases between. Per the germline V gene, CDR1 is SGHTA and CDR2 is FQGNSA. CDR3 sequence reads: CASSLRDPRTNEKLFF. The DNA of the CDR3 is TGTGCCAGCAGCTTAAGGGATCCCCGAACTAATGAAAAACTGTTTTTT.

The gene calls are TRBV18 and TRBJ2-7; D gene uncertain. V was clipped by 1 base and J by 5 bases, with 9 bases between them. This CDR3 has 13 amino acids. Germline lookup yields CDR1 KGHSH and CDR2 LQKENI. CDR3 DNA sequence: TGTGCCAGCTCACCACGTCTGACGGACGAGCAGTACTTC. Residues: CASSPRLTDEQYF. Variable domain in full (rest from reference TRBV18 and TRBJ2-7): NAGVMQNPRHLVRRRGQEARLRCSPMKGHSHVYWYRQLPEEGLKFMVYLQKENIIDESGMPKERFSAEFPKEGPSILRIQQVVRGDSAAYFCASSPRLTDEQYFGPGTRLTVT.

V usage is TRBV11-2 and J usage is TRBJ2-3, with 15 bases fitting TRBD2. This CDR3 is built from 17 residues. V lost 5 bases, J lost 6 bases, and 9 bases stayed unmatched. Germline CDR1 and CDR2: SGHAT and FQNNGV. The CDR3 nucleotides read TGTGCCAGCAGCCAGCGGACTAGCGGGGGGGCACGTGATACGCAGTATTTT. Protein: CASSQRTSGGARDTQYF. Full variable domain (rest looked up from reference TRBV11-2 and TRBJ2-3): EAGVAQSPRYKIIEKRQSVAFWCNPISGHATLYWYQQILGQGPKLLIQFQNNGVVDDSQLPKDRFSAERLKGVDSTLKIQPAKLEDSAVYLCASSQRTSGGARDTQYFGPGTRLTVL.

This chain uses TRBV27 with TRBJ1-5; 7 positions agree with TRBD1. With 4 bases clipped from V and 7 bases from J, the junction kept 10 bases outside the gene matches. The germline gives CDR1 MNHEY, CDR2 SMNVEV (reference sequence). The CDR3 consists of 15 residues. CDR3 sequence: CASSSAQQGRQPQHF. As DNA, the CDR3 is TGTGCCAGCAGTTCTGCACAACAGGGGCGCCAGCCCCAGCATTTT.

The gene calls are TRBV5-6 and TRBJ2-3; maybe TRBD2 (6 bases). The germline V gene has CDR1 SGHDT and CDR2 YYEEEE. This CDR3 spans 15 amino acids. V lost 3 bases and J 6 bases, leaving 17 bases between the germline ends. The CDR3 DNA is TGTGCCAGCAGCTGGGGAGCGGGTTTCGGCGATACGCAGTATTTT. Translating gives CASSWGAGFGDTQYF.

The chain joins TRBV6-6 to TRBJ1-5; a weak D match, TRBD1 (5 bases). The CDR3 spans 13 residues. CDR1 and CDR2 (germline): MNHNY, SVGAGI (reference sequence). V was trimmed by 6 bases and J by 4 bases, leaving 10 bases between them. CDR3 nucleotides: TGTGCCAGCAGCAACGGGGGGAATCAGCCCCAGCATTTT. Its translation is CASSNGGNQPQHF.

The chain is built from TRBV27 and TRBJ2-4, with 7 bases matching TRBD2. V dropped 5 bases and J dropped 0; count of bases not matched to a gene: 7. CDR3 size: 16 residues. CDR1 and CDR2 from the germline V gene are MNHEY and SMNVEV (reference sequence). Here the CDR3 reads CASSSGDTLAKNIQYF. The CDR3 DNA follows: TGTGCCAGCAGTAGCGGGGATACGCTAGCCAAAAACATTCAGTACTTC.

The V and J genes are TRBV18 and TRBJ2-7, with unresolved D. Per germline, CDR1 KGHSH and CDR2 LQKENI. Trimming removed 1 base from V and 0 bases from J, with 10 bases in between. The length of the CDR3 is 15 residues. This CDR3 is CASSPLPISSYEQYF. The CDR3 region has the DNA TGTGCCAGCTCACCACTCCCCATTAGCTCCTACGAGCAGTACTTC.

As regards this clone: This sample includes further DNA sequences coding for the same CDR3. This chain connects TRBV5-1 to TRBJ2-3, with TRBD1 identical over 9 bases. From germline, CDR1 is SGHRS and CDR2 YFSETQ. J was trimmed by 3 bases and V by 2 bases; bases with no gene match: 4. This CDR3 is 15 amino acids long. The CDR3 DNA sequence: TGCGCCAGCAGCTTACAGGGGGCGCGAACAGATACGCAGTATTTT. Translation gives CASSLQGARTDTQYF.

The chain combines TRBV9 with TRBJ2-7; no firm D call. The CDR3 has 14 amino acids. The germline gives CDR1 SGDLS, CDR2 YYNGEE. The ends were cut back, 0 bases at V and 1 base at J, with 8 bases in the middle. The CDR3 reads CASSVDYGSYEQYF. The CDR3 bases are TGTGCCAGCAGCGTAGACTACGGATCCTACGAGCAGTACTTC.

This clone was picked up one time. The sample carries other DNA sequences with the same CDR3. The genes are TRBV5-1 and TRBJ2-3; the D gene is possibly TRBD2 (5 bases). This CDR3 is 14 amino acids long. The V end lost 0 bases, the J end lost 2 bases, and 7 bases lay between the germline ends. Germline lookup yields CDR1 SGHRS and CDR2 YFSETQ. The CDR3 DNA sequence: TGCGCCAGCAGCTTGGAGAGGGCCACAGATACGCAGTATTTT. It specifies CASSLERATDTQYF. Full variable domain (missing parts from reference TRBV5-1 and TRBJ2-3): KAGVTQTPRYLIKTRGQQVTLSCSPISGHRSVSWYQQTPGQGLQFLFEYFSETQRNKGNFPGRFSGRQFSNSRSEMNVSTLELGDSALYLCASSLERATDTQYFGPGTRLTVL.

The chain carries TRBV18 and TRBJ2-1; 15 bases match TRBD2. The CDR3 spans 19 residues. V trimming: 3 bases; J trimming: 0 bases; junction bases outside the gene matches: 6. Germline CDR1 is KGHSH and CDR2 is LQKENI. CDR3 in DNA: TGTGCCAGCTCACCCCCGGGACTAGCGGGGGGAAGCTCCTACAATGAGCAGTTCTTC. Encoded protein: CASSPPGLAGGSSYNEQFF.

This chain links TRBV2 with TRBJ2-5; D is unresolved. V dropped 4 bases and J dropped 4 bases, with 10 bases sitting between them. CDR3 length: 13 residues. In germline, CDR1 is SNHLY, CDR2 FYNNEI. CDR3 nucleotide sequence: TGTGCCAGCAGTGCTCCAGGTTTAGAGACCCAGTACTTC. Its translation: CASSAPGLETQYF.